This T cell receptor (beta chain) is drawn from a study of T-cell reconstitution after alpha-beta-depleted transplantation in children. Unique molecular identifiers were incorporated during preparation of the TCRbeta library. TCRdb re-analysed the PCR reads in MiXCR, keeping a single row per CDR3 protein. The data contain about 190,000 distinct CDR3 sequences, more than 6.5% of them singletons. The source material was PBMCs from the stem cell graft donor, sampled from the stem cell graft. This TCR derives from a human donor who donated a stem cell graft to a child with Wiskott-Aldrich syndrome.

CDR3 sequence reads: CASSLSPPDAYEQYF. The CDR3, as DNA: TGTGCCAGCAGTTTATCGCCACCTGACGCCTACGAGCAGTACTTC. The genes are TRBV27 and TRBJ2-7; D is ambiguous. CDR1 is MNHEY and CDR2 is SMNVEV in the germline V gene (reference sequence). V was trimmed by 0 bases and J by 2 bases, leaving 11 bases between them. The CDR3 spans 15 residues.